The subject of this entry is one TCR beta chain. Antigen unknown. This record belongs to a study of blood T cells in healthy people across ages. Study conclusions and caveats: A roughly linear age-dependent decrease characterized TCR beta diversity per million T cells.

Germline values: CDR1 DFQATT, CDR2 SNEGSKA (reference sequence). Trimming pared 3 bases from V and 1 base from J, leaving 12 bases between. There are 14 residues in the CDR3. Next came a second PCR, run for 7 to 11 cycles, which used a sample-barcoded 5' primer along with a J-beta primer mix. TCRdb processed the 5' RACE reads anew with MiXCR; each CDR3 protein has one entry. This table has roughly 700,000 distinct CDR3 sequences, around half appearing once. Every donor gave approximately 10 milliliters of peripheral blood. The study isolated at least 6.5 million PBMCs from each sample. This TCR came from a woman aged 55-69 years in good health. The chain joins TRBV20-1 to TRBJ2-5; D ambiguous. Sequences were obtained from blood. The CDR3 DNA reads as TGCAGTGCTAGTCCGGCCGCCGTCCAAGAGACCCAGTACTTC. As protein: CSASPAAVQETQYF.